This record concerns one T cell receptor (beta chain) sequence. Study processing details: Estimation of nucleated cell counts relied on the amplification of reference gene primers. Profiled with immunoSEQ multiplex PCR; TCRdb holds only in-frame clones, not every one. V, J and clone size derive from that table, while D and trimming were established from the DNA sequence. The sample holds under 450,000 clones, less than 90% seen once. This sample is part of a study of blood T cell repertoires in COVID-19. The wider study: Sites in the United States, Italy and Spain provided acute and convalescent COVID-19 samples. PBMCs, B-cell-depleted T cells, or T cells were the source of the cDNA or gDNA that made up the material.

The CDR3 covers 14 residues. The V gene lost 0 bases and the J gene lost 10 bases, with 13 bases spanning the gap. Germline CDR1 is ENHRY and CDR2 is SYGVKD. Seattle patients were enrolled while actively infected and followed longitudinally. This clonotype originated in an older woman with COVID-19, enrolled during active disease. The chain combines TRBV10-3 with TRBJ2-1; D not resolved. Sequencing used peripheral blood. CDR3 region: CAISESRNRLEQFF. Here the CDR3 DNA reads TGTGCCATCAGTGAGTCGAGAAACCGCCTCGAGCAGTTCTTC.